This TCR beta chain was obtained from a study of cytomegalovirus exposure and HLA in healthy donors. About this clone: What it recognizes is unknown.

Clones were sequenced by immunoSEQ multiplex PCR, and TCRdb holds only the in-frame ones, with some missing. The table has about 120,000 clones, approximately 87% seen once. While the first cohort had 500 to 700 subjects, the donors belonged to the separate validation cohort of fewer than 150 subjects. General observations from the study: In vitro confirmation showed a few CMV-associated chains to be CMV antigen specific. There were around 160 TCR beta chains listed as cytomegalovirus-associated.

Germline CDR1 reads SQVTM; CDR2 reads ANQGSEA. The CDR3 consists of 14 residues. Losses at the gene ends were 6 bases for V and 8 bases for J; bases not matched to a gene: 15. This receptor was taken from a woman under 30 in good health and CMV-seropositive. Sequencing input: PBMCs. The rearrangement joins TRBV29-1 to TRBJ2-7, with 8 bases matching TRBD1. Written as DNA, the CDR3 is TGCAGCGTCACCGCCGGGACAGGAGGGGAAAAGCAGTACTTC. This encodes CSVTAGTGGEKQYF.